The rows below give T cell receptor beta chains drawn from one sample of a study of blood T cell repertoires in COVID-19. Clones were sequenced by immunoSEQ multiplex PCR, and TCRdb holds only the in-frame ones, with some missing. The table has roughly 150,000 clones, over 60% seen once. The sequenced sample was peripheral blood. The receptors here all came from a man in his 60s with acute or convalescent COVID-19. Each CDR3 is given with its conserved first and last residue. Fields, in order: V gene, CDR3 protein.

V gene: TRBV14
CDR3 protein: CASSLVRNTGELFF

V gene: TRBV6-5
CDR3 protein: CASSIGQGETYEQYF

V gene: TRBV12-3/TRBV12-4
CDR3 protein: CASSWTDIGHTF

V gene: TRBV15
CDR3 protein: CATSFGGKGNTEAFF

V gene: TRBV5-5
CDR3 protein: CASSRREYTDTQYF

V gene: TRBV27
CDR3 protein: CASSPGQGSSYEQYF

V gene: TRBV27
CDR3 protein: CASSLVQGAREKLFF

V gene: TRBV5-5
CDR3 protein: CASSYPSGGSGYTF

V gene: TRBV27
CDR3 protein: CASSPIGGVDTQYF

V gene: TRBV2
CDR3 protein: CASSGSGMNTGELFF

V gene: TRBV6-5
CDR3 protein: CASSYRDYYNEQFF

V gene: TRBV6-6
CDR3 protein: CASNSGQNYEQYF

V gene: TRBV11-2
CDR3 protein: CASSRGQGARRLTEAFF

V gene: TRBV5-1
CDR3 protein: CASSLGQNQPQHF

V gene: TRBV7-8
CDR3 protein: CASSFPLHGTGAYEQYF

V gene: TRBV20-1
CDR3 protein: CSASRGNQPQHF

V gene: TRBV7-6
CDR3 protein: CASSLLGAGANVLTF

V gene: TRBV25-1
CDR3 protein: CASSELGQYSSYEQYF

V gene: TRBV10-3
CDR3 protein: CAISGKTSGVSTDTQYF

V gene: TRBV11-3
CDR3 protein: CASSLSGGVGNEQFF

V gene: TRBV7-9
CDR3 protein: CASSLKGAGNEQFF

V gene: TRBV5-1
CDR3 protein: CASSLDPVSGNTIYF

V gene: TRBV24-1
CDR3 protein: CATSDLGTGLTGELFF

V gene: TRBV6-1
CDR3 protein: CASSDGAGGGYNSPLHF

V gene: TRBV18
CDR3 protein: CASLAGQGRNDIQYF

V gene: TRBV7-2
CDR3 protein: CASTHRGANTEAFF

V gene: TRBV6-6
CDR3 protein: CASSPGTNTGELFF

V gene: TRBV30
CDR3 protein: CAWSVWGGIDYGYTF

V gene: TRBV27
CDR3 protein: CASRTGPYYEQYF

V gene: TRBV3-1/TRBV3-2
CDR3 protein: CASSLSTMPSYEQYF

V gene: TRBV7-3
CDR3 protein: CASSLTSSGGQETQYF

V gene: TRBV5-1
CDR3 protein: CASSLISSSYEQYF

V gene: TRBV6-1
CDR3 protein: CASSESAVYGYTF

V gene: TRBV3-1/TRBV3-2
CDR3 protein: CASGQGLNYGYTF

V gene: TRBV24-1
CDR3 protein: CATSDLSLGGELFF

V gene: TRBV15
CDR3 protein: CATSGISGTGKETQYF

V gene: TRBV10-2
CDR3 protein: CASTRSGESGYTF

V gene: TRBV9
CDR3 protein: CASSVRGYNEQFF

V gene: TRBV9
CDR3 protein: CASSENPLTGSYNEQFF

V gene: TRBV5-6
CDR3 protein: CASSFLGRGAYEQYF

V gene: TRBV2
CDR3 protein: CASSEARQKQYF

V gene: TRBV6-5
CDR3 protein: CASSKQEGYGYTF

V gene: TRBV5-1
CDR3 protein: CASSFDTQETQYF

V gene: TRBV11-1
CDR3 protein: CASSTGGQVNTEAFF

V gene: TRBV6-5
CDR3 protein: CASRRGADTGELFF

V gene: TRBV5-3
CDR3 protein: CARSLGQGIPYEQYF

V gene: TRBV12-3/TRBV12-4
CDR3 protein: CASSVTGELFF

V gene: TRBV5-6
CDR3 protein: CASNIRGIDTEAFF

V gene: TRBV5-1
CDR3 protein: CASSLIRLAGGQVYSYNEQFF

V gene: TRBV9
CDR3 protein: CASSGGQGRETQYF

V gene: TRBV7-6
CDR3 protein: CASTKGQGDTGELFF

V gene: TRBV7-9
CDR3 protein: CASSLEPGLKNTEAFF

V gene: TRBV5-1
CDR3 protein: CASSYGQYTEAFF